Below are 2 T cell receptor beta chains sequenced from a single sample in a study of blood T cell repertoires in COVID-19. Profiled with immunoSEQ multiplex PCR; TCRdb holds only in-frame clones, not every one. The sample has 250,000 to 350,000 clones, approximately 86% seen once. The specimen sequenced was peripheral blood. These receptors all come from a woman aged 45 to 65 with active or convalescent COVID-19.

This chain links TRBV14 with TRBJ2-3; 12 nucleotides line up with TRBD2. From germline, CDR1 is SGHDN and CDR2 FVKESK. This CDR3 has 17 amino acids. J was trimmed by 9 bases and V by 4 bases; bases with no gene match: 14. Here the CDR3 reads CASSPHWELAGGITQYF. The CDR3 coding sequence is TGTGCCAGCAGCCCACATTGGGAACTAGCGGGAGGAATAACGCAGTATTTT. Looking up the rest from reference TRBV14 and TRBJ2-3 gives the full variable domain: EAGVTQFPSHSVIEKGQTVTLRCDPISGHDNLYWYRRVMGKEIKFLLHFVKESKQDESGMPNNRFLAERTGGTYSTLKVQPAELEDSGVYFCASSPHWELAGGITQYFGPGTRLTVL.

The chain has TRBV28 and TRBJ1-3; a possible D gene is TRBD1 (5 bases). V was cut by 5 bases and J by 0 bases, with 11 bases left in between. The CDR3 sequence is 15 residues long. Germline CDR1 and CDR2: MDHEN and SYDVKM. The DNA of the CDR3 is TGTGCCAGCAGTCCAGGCGACAGCTCTGGAAACACCATATATTTT. Its translation: CASSPGDSSGNTIYF. Looking up the rest from reference TRBV28 and TRBJ1-3 gives the full variable domain: DVKVTQSSRYLVKRTGEKVFLECVQDMDHENMFWYRQDPGLGLRLIYFSYDVKMKEKGDIPEGYSVSREKKERFSLILESASTNQTSMYLCASSPGDSSGNTIYFGEGSWLTVV.